The T cell receptor beta chain described here comes from a study of cytomegalovirus exposure and HLA in healthy donors. About the research overall: In an early release, HLA-typed donors contributed approximately 82 million unique TCR sequences.

General study points: Per a later analysis, 16,951 TCR beta sequences showed association with HLA alleles at 0.05 false discovery rate. Earlier findings revealed that most TCR beta V segments proved productive either about 87% or about 30% of the time.

PCR used 60 Vbeta primers and 13 Jbeta primers. Sequencing was performed with immunoSEQ multiplex PCR; in TCRdb, only in-frame clones are kept and a portion is missing. The table includes more than 75,000 clones, roughly 85% detected once. Germline lookup yields CDR1 MRHNA and CDR2 SNTAGT. This CDR3 region has 13 residues. The V end was cut by 2 bases, the J end by 2 bases, with 5 bases between. This clone was counted a few times. Its antigen is not identified. The sequenced material came from PBMCs. The V call is TRBV6-4, the J call TRBJ2-3; no clear D. The clonotype comes from a man aged 25-45 years in good health and CMV-seronegative. CDR3 nucleotide sequence: TGTGCCAGCAGTGACGGCTTCACAGATACGCAGTATTTT. Amino acid sequence: CASSDGFTDTQYF.